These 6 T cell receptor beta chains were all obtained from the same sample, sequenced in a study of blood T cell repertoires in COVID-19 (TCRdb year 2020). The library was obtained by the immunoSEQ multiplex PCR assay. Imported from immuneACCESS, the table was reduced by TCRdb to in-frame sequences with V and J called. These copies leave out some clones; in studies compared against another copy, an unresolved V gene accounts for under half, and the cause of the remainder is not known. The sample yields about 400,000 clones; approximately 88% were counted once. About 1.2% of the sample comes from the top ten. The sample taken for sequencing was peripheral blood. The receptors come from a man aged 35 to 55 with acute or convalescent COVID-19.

The CDR3 sequence: CASSGDRGRETQYF. The CDR3 coding sequence is TGCGCCAGCAGCGGGGACAGGGGGCGGGAGACCCAGTACTTC. This rearrangement joins TRBV5-1 to TRBJ2-5; TRBD1 matches at 12 bases. This CDR3 spans 14 amino acids. After removal of 4 bases from V and 5 bases from J, the junction contained 3 bases not matched to a gene. CDR1 is SGHRS, CDR2 YFSETQ, per germline.

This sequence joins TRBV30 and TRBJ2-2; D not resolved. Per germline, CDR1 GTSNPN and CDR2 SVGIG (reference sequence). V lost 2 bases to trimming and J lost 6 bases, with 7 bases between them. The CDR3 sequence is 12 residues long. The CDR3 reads CAWSRVAGELFF. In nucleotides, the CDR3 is TGTGCCTGGAGTAGAGTGGCCGGGGAGCTGTTTTTT.

CDR3 protein: CASRHLSTVRLHF. CDR3 nucleotide sequence: TGTGCCAGCAGACATTTGTCCACGGTCAGGCTCCACTTT. This chain uses TRBV6-5 with TRBJ1-6; D unresolved. V shed 6 bases and J shed 16 bases, with 19 bases lying between them. Germline V gene lookup returns CDR1 MNHEY and CDR2 SVGAGI. The CDR3 sequence is 13 residues long.

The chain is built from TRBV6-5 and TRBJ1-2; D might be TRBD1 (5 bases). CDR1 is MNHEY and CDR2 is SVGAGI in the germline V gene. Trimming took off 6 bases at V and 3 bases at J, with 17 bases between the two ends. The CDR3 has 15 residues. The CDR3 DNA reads TGTGCCAGCAGATTAAACCGACAGAGAGACTATGGCTACACCTTC. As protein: CASRLNRQRDYGYTF.

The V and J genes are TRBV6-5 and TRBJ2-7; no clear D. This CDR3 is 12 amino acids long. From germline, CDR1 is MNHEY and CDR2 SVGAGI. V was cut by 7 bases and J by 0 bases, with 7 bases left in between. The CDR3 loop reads CASTRSSYEQYF. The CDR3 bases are TGTGCCAGCACTCGGAGCTCCTACGAGCAGTACTTC.

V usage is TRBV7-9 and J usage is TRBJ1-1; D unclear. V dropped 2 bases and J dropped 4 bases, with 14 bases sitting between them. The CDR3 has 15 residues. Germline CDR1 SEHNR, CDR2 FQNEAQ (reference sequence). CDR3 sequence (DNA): TGTGCCAGCAGCTTAAACACCCGGCGGGGCACTGAAGCTTTCTTT. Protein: CASSLNTRRGTEAFF.